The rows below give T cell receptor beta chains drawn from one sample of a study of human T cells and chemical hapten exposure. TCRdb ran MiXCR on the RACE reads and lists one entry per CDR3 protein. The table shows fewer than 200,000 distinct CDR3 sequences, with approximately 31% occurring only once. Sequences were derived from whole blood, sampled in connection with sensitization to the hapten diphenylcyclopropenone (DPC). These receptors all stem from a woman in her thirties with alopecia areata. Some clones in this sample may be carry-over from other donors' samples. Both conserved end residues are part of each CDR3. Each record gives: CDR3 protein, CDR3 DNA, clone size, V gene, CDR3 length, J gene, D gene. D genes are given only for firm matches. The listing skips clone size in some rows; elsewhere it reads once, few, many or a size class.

CDR3: CASSLANEQYF; DNA: TGCGCCAGCAGCTTGGCCAACGAGCAGTACTTC; size: few; V: TRBV5-1; length: 11; J: TRBJ2-7; D: .
CDR3: CASRSDYGYTF; DNA: TGTGCCAGCAGGTCAGACTATGGCTACACCTTC; size: few; V: TRBV28; length: 11; J: TRBJ1-2; D: .
CDR3: CASSQRRVTSGSVEQFF; DNA: TGTGCCAGCAGTCAGCGGAGAGTCACTAGCGGGAGTGTTGAGCAGTTCTTC; size: .; V: TRBV6-5; length: 17; J: TRBJ2-1; D: TRBD2
CDR3: CASMGLGADEQFF; DNA: TGCGCCAGCATGGGACTAGGGGCGGATGAGCAGTTCTTC; size: few; V: TRBV10-2; length: 13; J: TRBJ2-1; D: TRBD2
CDR3: CASTGSRGETQYF; DNA: TGTGCCAGCACCGGGAGCAGGGGAGAGACCCAGTACTTC; size: .; V: TRBV7-2; length: 13; J: TRBJ2-5; D: .
CDR3: CASSSTGSLAKNIQYF; DNA: TGTGCCAGCAGTTCAACAGGGTCACTAGCCAAAAACATTCAGTACTTC; size: .; V: TRBV28; length: 16; J: TRBJ2-4; D: .
CDR3: CASSQGDRANYEQYF; DNA: TGCGCCAGCAGCCAAGGGGACAGGGCCAACTACGAGCAGTACTTC; size: .; V: TRBV4-3; length: 15; J: TRBJ2-7; D: TRBD1
CDR3: CASSAGVAKNIQYF; DNA: TGTGCCAGCAGCGCAGGGGTAGCCAAAAACATTCAGTACTTC; size: few; V: TRBV5-4; length: 14; J: TRBJ2-4; D: .
CDR3: CASSFPGENTEAFF; DNA: TGCGCCAGCAGCTTTCCAGGGGAGAACACTGAAGCTTTCTTT; size: few; V: TRBV5-1; length: 14; J: TRBJ1-1; D: .
CDR3: CASSYRLELMNTEAFF; DNA: TGTGCCAGCAGTTACAGGTTGGAACTCATGAACACTGAAGCTTTCTTT; size: .; V: TRBV6-5; length: 16; J: TRBJ1-1; D: .
CDR3: CASSKWTSGAQGEQYF; DNA: TGTGCCAGCAGCAAATGGACTAGCGGGGCTCAGGGTGAGCAGTACTTC; size: .; V: TRBV11-2; length: 16; J: TRBJ2-7; D: TRBD2
CDR3: CASSQVSGNEKLFF; DNA: TGTGCCAGCAGCCAAGTTAGCGGCAATGAAAAACTGTTTTTT; size: few; V: TRBV4-2; length: 14; J: TRBJ1-4; D: .
CDR3: CASSQEPALGNEQFF; DNA: TGCGCCAGCAGCCAAGAACCGGCCCTGGGAAATGAGCAGTTCTTC; size: .; V: TRBV4-1; length: 15; J: TRBJ2-1; D: .
CDR3: CASSLETSTDTQYF; DNA: TGCGCCAGCAGCTTGGAGACTAGCACAGATACGCAGTATTTT; size: .; V: TRBV5-1; length: 14; J: TRBJ2-3; D: .
CDR3: CASSYSGTGVGNEQFF; DNA: TGTGCCAGCAGTTACTCCGGGACAGGGGTGGGGAATGAGCAGTTCTTC; size: .; V: TRBV6-5; length: 16; J: TRBJ2-1; D: TRBD1
CDR3: CASSLDPNQPQHF; DNA: TGCGCCAGCAGCTTGGACCCAAATCAGCCCCAGCATTTT; size: few; V: TRBV5-1; length: 13; J: TRBJ1-5; D: .
CDR3: CASTGGYEQYF; DNA: TGTGCCAGCACGGGGGGGTACGAGCAGTACTTC; size: few; V: TRBV25-1; length: 11; J: TRBJ2-7; D: TRBD2
CDR3: CASSEYTGTGTNEQFF; DNA: TGTGCCAGCAGTGAATATACCGGGACTGGGACGAATGAGCAGTTCTTC; size: few; V: TRBV27; length: 16; J: TRBJ2-1; D: .
CDR3: CASSSSGIRNEQFF; DNA: TGTGCCAGCAGCTCCAGCGGGATACGGAATGAGCAGTTCTTC; size: .; V: TRBV7-3; length: 14; J: TRBJ2-1; D: TRBD2
CDR3: CASSRPGATQPQHF; DNA: TGTGCCAGCAGTCGGCCCGGGGCCACTCAGCCCCAGCATTTT; size: .; V: TRBV6-5; length: 14; J: TRBJ1-5; D: .
CDR3: CSARDRNQPQHF; DNA: TGCAGTGCTAGAGATCGGAATCAGCCCCAGCATTTT; size: .; V: TRBV20-1; length: 12; J: TRBJ1-5; D: .
CDR3: CGVSSGQRTYEQYF; DNA: .; size: few; V: TRBV20-1; length: 14; J: TRBJ2-7; D: .
CDR3: CASSTPTSGRLVEQFF; DNA: TGTGCCAGCAGTACACCAACTAGCGGGAGGTTGGTTGAGCAGTTCTTC; size: .; V: TRBV28; length: 16; J: TRBJ2-1; D: TRBD2
CDR3: CASRQSDTQYF; DNA: TGTGCCAGCAGACAGTCAGATACGCAGTATTTT; size: .; V: TRBV2; length: 11; J: TRBJ2-3; D: .
CDR3: CASSIQGVTGELFF; DNA: TGTGCCAGCAGCATACAGGGAGTCACCGGGGAGCTGTTTTTT; size: .; V: TRBV9; length: 14; J: TRBJ2-2; D: .
CDR3: CASSRQGTTGANVLTF; DNA: TGTGCCAGCAGTAGGCAGGGGACTACCGGGGCCAACGTCCTGACTTTC; size: few; V: TRBV28; length: 16; J: TRBJ2-6; D: .
CDR3: CASSRGLAAYNEQFF; DNA: TGTGCCAGCAGCCGGGGACTAGCGGCATACAATGAGCAGTTCTTC; size: .; V: TRBV28; length: 15; J: TRBJ2-1; D: TRBD2
CDR3: CASSLNPGATTDTQYF; DNA: TGTGCCAGCAGTCTAAACCCAGGGGCCACCACAGATACGCAGTATTTT; size: few; V: TRBV28; length: 16; J: TRBJ2-3; D: .
CDR3: CSVGPGSGSYEQYF; DNA: TGCAGCGTTGGTCCTGGAAGCGGGAGCTACGAGCAGTACTTC; size: few; V: TRBV29-1; length: 14; J: TRBJ2-7; D: TRBD2
CDR3: CSVATGGNSPLHF; DNA: TGCAGCGTGGCGACAGGTGGTAATTCACCCCTCCACTTT; size: few; V: TRBV29-1; length: 13; J: TRBJ1-6; D: .
CDR3: CASSLSSHNEKLFF; DNA: TGTGCCAGCAGTTTATCCAGTCACAATGAAAAACTGTTTTTT; size: .; V: TRBV28; length: 14; J: TRBJ1-4; D: .
CDR3: CASSSQAGPYEQYF; DNA: TGTGCCAGCAGTTCCCAAGCGGGACCCTACGAGCAGTACTTC; size: few; V: TRBV6-5; length: 14; J: TRBJ2-7; D: TRBD2
CDR3: CASSQNGQGTYGYTF; DNA: TGTGCCAGCAGCCAGAACGGACAGGGAACCTATGGCTACACCTTC; size: few; V: TRBV28; length: 15; J: TRBJ1-2; D: TRBD1
CDR3: CAWSTGGSPLHF; DNA: TGTGCCTGGTCAACTGGGGGATCACCCCTCCACTTT; size: few; V: TRBV30; length: 12; J: TRBJ1-6; D: .
CDR3: CSVAGTAGANVLTF; DNA: TGCAGCGTCGCTGGGACAGCTGGGGCCAACGTCCTGACTTTC; size: .; V: TRBV29-1; length: 14; J: TRBJ2-6; D: TRBD1
CDR3: CASSLRPEGGSYNEQFF; DNA: TGTGCCAGCAGCTTAAGGCCTGAGGGAGGCTCCTACAATGAGCAGTTCTTC; size: .; V: TRBV7-8; length: 17; J: TRBJ2-1; D: .
CDR3: CASGRWEAWYF; DNA: TGTGCCAGCGGTCGCTGGGAAGCGTGGTATTTT; size: .; V: TRBV28; length: 11; J: TRBJ2-3; D: .
CDR3: CSASIVGWSREQFF; DNA: TGCAGTGCTAGTATAGTTGGTTGGAGCCGTGAGCAGTTCTTC; size: .; V: TRBV20-1; length: 14; J: TRBJ2-1; D: .
CDR3: CSALALHSTSGTSYEQYF; DNA: TGCAGTGCCCTAGCCCTCCATTCAACTAGCGGGACGTCCTACGAGCAGTACTTC; size: .; V: TRBV20-1; length: 18; J: TRBJ2-7; D: TRBD2
CDR3: CASSVLGTGGTEAFF; DNA: TGTGCCAGCAGCGTATTGGGGACAGGGGGAACTGAAGCTTTCTTT; size: .; V: TRBV9; length: 15; J: TRBJ1-1; D: TRBD1
CDR3: CASSVEPLSYEQYF; DNA: TGTGCCAGCAGCGTAGAACCCCTCTCCTACGAGCAGTACTTC; size: .; V: TRBV9; length: 14; J: TRBJ2-7; D: .
CDR3: CASSQQGWATEAFF; DNA: TGTGCCAGCAGCCAACAGGGTTGGGCCACTGAAGCTTTCTTT; size: few; V: TRBV7-2; length: 14; J: TRBJ1-1; D: .
CDR3: CASSVRTSGRFYEQYF; DNA: TGTGCCAGCAGCGTACGGACTAGCGGGAGGTTCTACGAGCAGTACTTC; size: .; V: TRBV12-3/TRBV12-4; length: 16; J: TRBJ2-7; D: TRBD2
CDR3: CASSFPGNEQYF; DNA: TGCGCCAGCAGCTTCCCAGGGAACGAGCAGTACTTC; size: few; V: TRBV5-1; length: 12; J: TRBJ2-7; D: .
CDR3: CASSSTWTGALYEQYF; DNA: TGTGCCAGCAGTTCCACATGGACAGGGGCACTCTACGAGCAGTACTTC; size: .; V: TRBV28; length: 16; J: TRBJ2-7; D: TRBD1
CDR3: CSASLSGPGQPQHF; DNA: TGCAGTGCTAGTTTATCGGGACCGGGGCAGCCCCAGCATTTT; size: many; V: TRBV20-1; length: 14; J: TRBJ1-5; D: .
CDR3: CATSGIPGQGDGNTIYF; DNA: TGTGCCACCAGTGGTATTCCGGGACAGGGGGACGGAAACACCATATATTTT; size: few; V: TRBV24-1; length: 17; J: TRBJ1-3; D: TRBD1
CDR3: CASSQVRGNEQFF; DNA: TGTGCCAGCAGCCAAGTGAGAGGCAATGAGCAGTTCTTC; size: few; V: TRBV14; length: 13; J: TRBJ2-1; D: .